Sequencing of this T cell receptor (beta chain) was carried out in a study of cytomegalovirus exposure and HLA in healthy donors. In its sample, this clone was seen once. The PCR used 60 Vbeta and 13 Jbeta primers. Using immunoSEQ multiplex PCR, the repertoire was profiled, and TCRdb retains in-frame clones only, with some absent. Among 110,000 to 150,000 clones listed, about three quarters were seen once. CDR1 and CDR2 from the germline V gene are LNHDA and SQIVND (reference sequence). With V trimmed by 4 bases and J by 5 bases, 8 bases remained unmatched. The CDR3 sequence is 15 residues long. The sample taken for sequencing was PBMCs. This chain connects TRBV19 to TRBJ2-7; 10 bases are shared with TRBD2. The clonotype was recovered from a male donor in good health and CMV-seronegative. CDR3 amino acids: CASSKPSGRIDEQYF. The CDR3 coding sequence is TGTGCCAGTAGTAAGCCTAGCGGGAGAATCGACGAGCAGTACTTC.